The source of this T cell receptor beta chain is a study of shared clonotypes between healthy human individuals (dated by TCRdb to 2020 to 2022). Looking at the study overall: A few men and two women, aged 18 to 49 years, made up the cohort. Per donor, leukapheresis produced somewhere between about 0.94 and 9.5 billion PBMCs. Per donor, three plates each were used for CD4 naive and CD4 memory, two for CD8 naive, and one for CD8 memory. To increase sequencing depth and limit assay-specific biases, TCR repertoire library preparation and sequencing were carried out by different laboratories using diverse techniques. To estimate repertoire size and how much clonotype sharing occurs between individuals, the study deeply sequenced the blood TCR repertoires of roughly 5 healthy adults.

Using the deep immunoSEQ assay, TCR CDR3 regions were amplified from genomic DNA by multiplex PCR. Extracted genomic DNA from each cell subset was distributed evenly across all wells of several immunoSEQ 96-well plates, and each plate was treated as a replicate. For sorted subsets, each replicate PCR was loaded with 150 to 250 ng genomic DNA, equivalent to 30,000 or so T cell genomes. The purified libraries were quantified using a Qubit 3.0 fluorometer, sized with a Bioanalyzer 2100, and then quantified again using the KAPA Library Quantification kit. A separate single-read 150-cycle Illumina NextSeq 550 flow cell was used to sequence each immunoSEQ 96-well plate. Per the original workflow: Because the immunoSEQ output held only junctional sequences and lacked quality scores, the filtering could not match the filtering applied to full-length reads. To assign V/J genes and CDR3, sequences were annotated using PyIR, a Python wrapper for IgBLAST v1.9, with IMGT germline references. Any read was removed if the V/J assignment was weak (E-value above 1e-6), the CDR3 was missing, or the read contained stop codons, out-of-frame junctions, or ambiguous translated residues. V3J clonotypes were defined as sequences sharing the same inferred V gene, J gene, and CDR3 amino acid sequence. The percentage overlap between two repertoires was calculated by dividing the number of shared unique clonotypes by the size of the smaller repertoire. Repertoire richness was assessed with RTK rarefaction, the Chao1 estimator, and Recon v2.1 estimates of unobserved clonotypes. For all TCRbeta clonotypes obtained by the gDNA method from a few donors, generation probabilities were computed with OLGA. As stored in TCRdb, this immuneACCESS dataset retains in-frame rearrangements with V and J assigned. A fraction of the clones does not appear; measured against another copy, unresolved V genes explain less than half of the discrepancy, and the remainder lacks a known reason. The V and J calls and clone size were taken over from that table, and D and trimming were inferred from the DNA. In all, the sample holds over a million clones, and around three quarters of those were seen once. The ten largest clonotypes hold 0.6% to 0.7% of the sample.

Note on this clone: Its antigen is still unknown. No clone much larger than this one lies a single base away; base qualities are absent.

Study-level results and caveats: Sharing across four donors was observed for around 5% of naive CD4, 3% to 3.5% of naive CD8, about 2.5% of memory CD4, and about 0.4% of memory CD8 clonotypes. Even with the large sequencing depth, rarefaction of the sorted-subset datasets indicated that sequencing was incomplete. The genetic and exposure-history diversity represented was limited by the small number of donors. Only blood was sampled, and tissue TCR repertoires likely differ from those in blood. Based on pairwise subsampling, the degree of clonotype sharing among donors was expected to be affected by sequencing depth. Naive subsets generally had larger estimated clonotype richness than memory subsets. Compared with non-shared clonotypes, the clonotypes found in all four sorted-subset donors had higher generation probabilities.

Unmatched junction bases come to 4, with V trimmed by 0 bases and J by 5 bases. The germline V gene (reference sequence) supplies CDR1 LNHDA and CDR2 SQIVND. The CDR3 covers 15 residues, taking in both the cysteine and the phenylalanine. Only the CDR3 region is kept as DNA, spanning 45 bases read in frame from base 1. The donors were healthy, HIV-negative adults who had no recently reported acute infections or vaccinations. Every donor was a Caucasian adult residing in Nashville, Tennessee, USA. CD4+ T cells were enriched by magnetic negative selection, after which naive cells were positively selected on CD45RA and the negative fraction was taken as the memory subset. Blood was collected by leukapheresis, and PBMCs were isolated by Ficoll-Histopaque density gradient centrifugation and then cryopreserved in liquid nitrogen vapor phase. Analytical flow cytometry was used to check the purity and quantity of every magnetically sorted T cell population. Genomic DNA was isolated from every sorted fraction and measured by UV absorbance on a Nanodrop 2000c.

The TCR was taken from a young man in good health. Some clones in this sample may be carry-over from other donors' samples. Recombination joined TRBV19 with TRBJ2-5; 9 bases in the junction line up with TRBD2. What was sequenced was memory CD4+ T cells from PBMCs. The sample's cell subset or site, from its label and the paper: CD45RA-negative fraction. DNA sequence: TGTGCCAGTAGTATAGATGCGGGAGGGCTGGAGACCCAGTACTTC. It is translated as CASSIDAGGLETQYF.